What follows describes a single T cell receptor beta chain. The target antigen is unknown. The entry originates in a study of shared clonotypes between healthy human individuals. On the study more broadly: The cohort had two women and three men, ages 18 to 49. General study results and limits: Shared across a few donors were roughly 4.8% of the naive CD4 clonotypes.

This CDR3 is 14 amino acids long. V was pared by 6 bases and J by 2 bases, with 11 bases between. CDR1 is SNHLY, CDR2 FYNNEI, per germline. Assay execution proceeded at the deep level. Each sorted subset replicate got 200 ng genomic DNA, 25,000 to 35,000 genomes. The assay was immunoSEQ multiplex PCR, and TCRdb's table has in-frame clones only and misses some. The sample comprises approximately 340,000 clones, less than 85% of which are singletons, and approximately 10% rests with the top ten. The sequencing input was memory CD4+ T cells sorted from blood. The sample's subset: CD45RA-negative fraction. V and J are TRBV2 and TRBJ1-5; D remains ambiguous. The receptor comes from a man aged 30 to 45 in good health. The CDR3, as DNA: TGTGCCAGCAGCGCCGACAACCGCAATCAGCCCCAGCATTTT. It codes for CASSADNRNQPQHF.